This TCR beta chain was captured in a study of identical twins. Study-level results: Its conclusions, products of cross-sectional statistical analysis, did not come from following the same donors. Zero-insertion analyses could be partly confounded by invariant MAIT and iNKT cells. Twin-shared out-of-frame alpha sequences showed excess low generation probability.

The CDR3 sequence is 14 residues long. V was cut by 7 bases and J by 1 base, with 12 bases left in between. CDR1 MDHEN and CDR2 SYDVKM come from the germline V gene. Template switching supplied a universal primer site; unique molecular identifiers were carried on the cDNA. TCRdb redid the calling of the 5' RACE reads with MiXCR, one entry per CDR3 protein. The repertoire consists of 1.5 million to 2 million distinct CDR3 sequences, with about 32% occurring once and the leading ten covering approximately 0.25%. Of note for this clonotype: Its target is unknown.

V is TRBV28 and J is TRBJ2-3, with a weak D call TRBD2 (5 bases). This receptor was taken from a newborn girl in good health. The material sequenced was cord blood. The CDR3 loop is CASTEGKRTDTQYF. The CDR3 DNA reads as TGTGCCAGCACCGAGGGCAAGCGCACAGATACGCAGTATTTT.